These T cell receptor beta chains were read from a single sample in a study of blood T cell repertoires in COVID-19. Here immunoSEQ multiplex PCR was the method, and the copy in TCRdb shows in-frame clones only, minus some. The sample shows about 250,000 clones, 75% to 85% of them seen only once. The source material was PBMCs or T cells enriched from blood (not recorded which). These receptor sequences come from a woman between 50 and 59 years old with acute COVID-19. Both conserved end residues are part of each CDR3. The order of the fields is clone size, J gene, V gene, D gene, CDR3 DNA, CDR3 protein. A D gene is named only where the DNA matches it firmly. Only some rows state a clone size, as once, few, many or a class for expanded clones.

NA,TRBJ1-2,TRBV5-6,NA,TGTGCCAGCGCCTTTGGCGGGCTCCCTATGGGCTACACCTTC,CASAFGGLPMGYTF
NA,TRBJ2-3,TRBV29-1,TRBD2,TGCAGCGTTGAAGTTTTAGCGGGGGGGTATACGCAGTATTTT,CSVEVLAGGYTQYF
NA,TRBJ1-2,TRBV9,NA,TGTGCCAGCAGCGTAGAGGCGGCAGGGGACTATGGCTACACCTTC,CASSVEAAGDYGYTF
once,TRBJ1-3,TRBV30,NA,TGTGCCTGGAGTGTACAGGGTGCAAACACCATATATTTT,CAWSVQGANTIYF
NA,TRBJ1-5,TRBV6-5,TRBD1,TGTGCCAGCAGGTCGACAGGGAACCAGCCCCAGCATTTT,CASRSTGNQPQHF
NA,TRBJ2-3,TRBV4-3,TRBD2,TGCGCCAGCAGCCAAGAGGCGGGGGGGGTGATGGATACGCAGTATTTT,CASSQEAGGVMDTQYF
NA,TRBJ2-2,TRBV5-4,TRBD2,TGTGCCAGCAGCTTAAAGACTAGCGGGGGGAGCGGGGAGCTGTTTTTT,CASSLKTSGGSGELFF
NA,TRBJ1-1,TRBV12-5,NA,TGTGCTAGTGGTTTGATGGACAGACCACCTACGAACACTGAAGCTTTCTTT,CASGLMDRPPTNTEAFF
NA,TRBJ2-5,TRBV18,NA,TGTGCCAGCTTTCGCGGGACAGAAGAGACCCAGTACTTC,CASFRGTEETQYF
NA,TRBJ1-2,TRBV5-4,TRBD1,TGTGCCAGCAGCTTGGAGAGAATTAGACAGGGGGCTGACTATGGCTACACCTTC,CASSLERIRQGADYGYTF
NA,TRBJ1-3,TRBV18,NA,TGTGCCAGCTCAAGGTCAGGGGTATCTGGAAACACCATATATTTT,CASSRSGVSGNTIYF
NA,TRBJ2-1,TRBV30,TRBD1,TGTGCCTGGAGTAGGACAGGAGCATGGGAGCAGTTCTTC,CAWSRTGAWEQFF
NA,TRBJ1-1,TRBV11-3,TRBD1,TGTGCCAGCAGCGAGAACAGGGGGATGAACACTGAAGCTTTCTTT,CASSENRGMNTEAFF
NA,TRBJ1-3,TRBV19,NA,TGTGCCAGTAGCCTCCTTCCTACGTCTGGAAACACCATATATTTT,CASSLLPTSGNTIYF